One and the same sample provided the 3 T cell receptor beta chains below, sequenced in a study of blood T cell repertoires in COVID-19. Generated by immunoSEQ multiplex PCR, the TCRdb table keeps only in-frame clones and is missing some. The sample holds about 480,000 clones, nearly 90% seen once. The sample was peripheral blood. These receptors were collected from a man between 18 and 29 years old with COVID-19, enrolled during active disease.

This clone has just one count. V usage is TRBV12-3 or TRBV12-4 and J usage is TRBJ1-3; D is possibly TRBD1 (5 bases). The V and J ends lost 4 bases and 14 bases respectively, with 12 bases between them. The CDR3 is 11 amino acids. In DNA form, the CDR3 reads TGTGCCAGCAGTTCCGGCAGGGTATTATATTTT. Amino acid sequence: CASSSGRVLYF.

The CDR3 region is CASRSLVSETQYF. DNA for the CDR3: TGTGCCAGCAGATCATTAGTTTCGGAGACCCAGTACTTC. This chain uses TRBV13 with TRBJ2-5; D not resolved. Germline lookup yields CDR1 PRHDT and CDR2 FYEKMQ (reference sequence). V lost 6 bases and J lost 5, with 13 bases in between. This CDR3 contains 13 residues.

The chain links TRBV29-1 to TRBJ1-1; D unresolved. Looked up from germline, CDR1 is SQVTM and CDR2 is ANQGSEA. V dropped 6 bases and J dropped 0 bases, with 2 bases sitting between them. The CDR3 has 10 residues. As DNA, the CDR3 is TGCAGCGTCTTGAACACTGAAGCTTTCTTT. This codes for CSVLNTEAFF.